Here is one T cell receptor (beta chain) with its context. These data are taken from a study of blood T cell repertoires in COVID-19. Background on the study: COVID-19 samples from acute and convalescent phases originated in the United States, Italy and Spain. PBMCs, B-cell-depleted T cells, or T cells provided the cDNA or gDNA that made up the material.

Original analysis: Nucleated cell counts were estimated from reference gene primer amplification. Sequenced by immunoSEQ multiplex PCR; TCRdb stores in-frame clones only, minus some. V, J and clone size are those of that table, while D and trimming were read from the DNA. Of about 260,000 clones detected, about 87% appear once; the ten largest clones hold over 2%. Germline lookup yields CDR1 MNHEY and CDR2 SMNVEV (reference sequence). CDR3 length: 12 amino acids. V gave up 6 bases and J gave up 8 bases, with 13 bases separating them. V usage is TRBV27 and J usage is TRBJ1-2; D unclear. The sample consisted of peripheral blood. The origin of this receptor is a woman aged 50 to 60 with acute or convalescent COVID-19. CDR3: CASSMPGRGYTF. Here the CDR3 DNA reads TGTGCCAGCAGCATGCCTGGTCGGGGCTACACCTTC.